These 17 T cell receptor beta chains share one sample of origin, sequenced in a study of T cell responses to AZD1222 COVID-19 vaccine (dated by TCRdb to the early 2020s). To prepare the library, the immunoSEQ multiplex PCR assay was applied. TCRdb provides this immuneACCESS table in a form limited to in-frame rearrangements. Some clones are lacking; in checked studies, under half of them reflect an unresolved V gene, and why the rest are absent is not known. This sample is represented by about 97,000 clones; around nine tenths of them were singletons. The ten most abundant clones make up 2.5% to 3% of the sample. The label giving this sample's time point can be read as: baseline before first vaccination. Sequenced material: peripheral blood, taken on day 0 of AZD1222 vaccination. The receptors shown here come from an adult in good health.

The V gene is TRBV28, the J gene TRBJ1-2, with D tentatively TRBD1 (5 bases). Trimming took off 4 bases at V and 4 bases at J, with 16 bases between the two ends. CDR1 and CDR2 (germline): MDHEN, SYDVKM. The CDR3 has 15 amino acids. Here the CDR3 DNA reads TGTGCCAGCAGTTCCCAGGGTGGACGGAGCTATGGCTACACCTTC. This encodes CASSSQGGRSYGYTF.

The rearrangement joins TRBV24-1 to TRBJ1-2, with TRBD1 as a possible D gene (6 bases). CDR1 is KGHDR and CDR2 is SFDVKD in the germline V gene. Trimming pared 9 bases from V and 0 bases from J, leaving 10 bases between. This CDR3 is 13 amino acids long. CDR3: CATRDTSNYGYTF. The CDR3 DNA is TGTGCCACCCGGGACACCTCTAACTATGGCTACACCTTC.

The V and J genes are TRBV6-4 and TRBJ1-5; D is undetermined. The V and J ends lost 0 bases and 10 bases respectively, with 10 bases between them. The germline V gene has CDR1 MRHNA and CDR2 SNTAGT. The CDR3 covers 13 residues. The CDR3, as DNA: TGTGCCAGCAGTGACTCGAACTCTCTTCCCCAGCATTTT. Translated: CASSDSNSLPQHF.

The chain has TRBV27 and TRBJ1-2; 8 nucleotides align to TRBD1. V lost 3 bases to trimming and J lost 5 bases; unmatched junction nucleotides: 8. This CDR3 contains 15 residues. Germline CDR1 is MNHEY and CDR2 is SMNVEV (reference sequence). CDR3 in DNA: TGTGCCAGCAGTTTGATACAGGGGGGTGCATATGGCTACACCTTC. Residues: CASSLIQGGAYGYTF.

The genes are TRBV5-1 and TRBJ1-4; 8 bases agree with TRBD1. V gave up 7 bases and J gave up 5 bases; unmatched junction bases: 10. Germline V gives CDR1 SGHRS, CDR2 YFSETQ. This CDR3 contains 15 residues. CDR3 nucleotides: TGCGCCAGCGGATCTGGACAGGGATTAAATGAAAAACTGTTTTTT. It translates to CASGSGQGLNEKLFF. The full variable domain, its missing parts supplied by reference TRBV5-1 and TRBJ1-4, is KAGVTQTPRYLIKTRGQQVTLSCSPISGHRSVSWYQQTPGQGLQFLFEYFSETQRNKGNFPGRFSGRQFSNSRSEMNVSTLELGDSALYLCASGSGQGLNEKLFFGSGTQLSVL.

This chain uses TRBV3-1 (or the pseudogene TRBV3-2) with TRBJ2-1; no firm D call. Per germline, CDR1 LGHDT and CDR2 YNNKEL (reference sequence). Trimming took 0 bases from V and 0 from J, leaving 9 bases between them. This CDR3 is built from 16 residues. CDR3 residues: CASSQEPWDSYNEQFF. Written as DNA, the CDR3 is TGTGCCAGCAGCCAAGAACCCTGGGACTCCTACAATGAGCAGTTCTTC.

CDR3 nucleotides: TGTGCCAGCAGGCGGATCCTCGACTATGGCTACACCTTC. It yields the protein CASRRILDYGYTF. The rearrangement links TRBV6-5 to TRBJ1-2; D ambiguous. V lost 6 bases to trimming and J lost 3 bases, with 11 bases between them. CDR3 length: 13 amino acids. CDR1 and CDR2 (germline): MNHEY, SVGAGI.

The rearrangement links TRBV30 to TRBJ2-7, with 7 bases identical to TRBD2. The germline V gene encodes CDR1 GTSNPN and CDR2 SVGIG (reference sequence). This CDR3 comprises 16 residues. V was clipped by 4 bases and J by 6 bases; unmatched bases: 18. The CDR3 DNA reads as TGTGCCTGGACACACCAGACTAGCCGGGGAATAAGCGAGCAGTACTTC. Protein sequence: CAWTHQTSRGISEQYF.

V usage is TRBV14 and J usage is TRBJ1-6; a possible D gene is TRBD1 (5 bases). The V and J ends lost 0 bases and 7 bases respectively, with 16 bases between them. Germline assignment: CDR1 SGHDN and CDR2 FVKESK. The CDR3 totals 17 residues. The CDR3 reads CASSQDFLDSLNSPLHF. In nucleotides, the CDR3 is TGTGCCAGCAGCCAAGATTTTCTAGACAGCCTGAATTCACCCCTCCACTTT.

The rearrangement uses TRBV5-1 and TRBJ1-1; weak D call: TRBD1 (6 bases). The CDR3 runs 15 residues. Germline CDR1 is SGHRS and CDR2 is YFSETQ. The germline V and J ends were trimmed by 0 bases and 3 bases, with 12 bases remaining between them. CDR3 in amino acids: CASSLEWGGYTEAFF. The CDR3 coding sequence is TGCGCCAGCAGCTTGGAATGGGGGGGCTACACTGAAGCTTTCTTT.

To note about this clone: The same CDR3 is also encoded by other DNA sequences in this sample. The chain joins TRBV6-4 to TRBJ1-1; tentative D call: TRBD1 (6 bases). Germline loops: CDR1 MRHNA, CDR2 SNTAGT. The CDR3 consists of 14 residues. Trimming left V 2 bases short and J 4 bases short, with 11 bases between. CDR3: CASSDGGGGTEAFF. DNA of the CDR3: TGTGCCAGCAGTGACGGGGGAGGGGGCACTGAAGCTTTCTTT.

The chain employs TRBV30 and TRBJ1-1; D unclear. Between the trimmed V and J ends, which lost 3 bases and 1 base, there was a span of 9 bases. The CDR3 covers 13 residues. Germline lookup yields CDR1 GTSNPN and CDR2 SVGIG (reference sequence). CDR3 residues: CAWRAQKNTEAFF. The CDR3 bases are TGTGCCTGGAGAGCACAGAAGAACACTGAAGCTTTCTTT.

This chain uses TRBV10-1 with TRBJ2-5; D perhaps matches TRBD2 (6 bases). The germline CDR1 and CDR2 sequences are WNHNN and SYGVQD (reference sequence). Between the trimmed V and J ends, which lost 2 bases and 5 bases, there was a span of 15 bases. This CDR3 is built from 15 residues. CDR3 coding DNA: TGCGCCAGCAGTGAGAGTCTGGAGGGTGAGGAGACCCAGTACTTC. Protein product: CASSESLEGEETQYF.

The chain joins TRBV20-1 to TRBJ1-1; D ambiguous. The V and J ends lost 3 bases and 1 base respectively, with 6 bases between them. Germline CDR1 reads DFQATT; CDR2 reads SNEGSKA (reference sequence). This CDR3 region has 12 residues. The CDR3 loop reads CSASGENTEAFF. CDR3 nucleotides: TGCAGTGCTAGTGGAGAGAACACTGAAGCTTTCTTT.

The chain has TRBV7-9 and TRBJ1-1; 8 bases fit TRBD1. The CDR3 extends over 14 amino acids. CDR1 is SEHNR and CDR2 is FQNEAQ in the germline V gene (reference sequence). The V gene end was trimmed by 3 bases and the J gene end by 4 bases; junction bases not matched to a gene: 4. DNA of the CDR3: TGTGCCAGCAGCTTCGGACAGGGAGGCACTGAAGCTTTCTTT. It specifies CASSFGQGGTEAFF.

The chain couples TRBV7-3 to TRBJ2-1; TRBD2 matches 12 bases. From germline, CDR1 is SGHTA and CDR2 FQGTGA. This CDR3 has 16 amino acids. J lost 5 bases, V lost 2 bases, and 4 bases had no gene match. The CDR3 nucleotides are TGTGCCAGCAGCTTAGCGCTAGCGGGGGGGAACAATGAGCAGTTCTTC. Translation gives CASSLALAGGNNEQFF.

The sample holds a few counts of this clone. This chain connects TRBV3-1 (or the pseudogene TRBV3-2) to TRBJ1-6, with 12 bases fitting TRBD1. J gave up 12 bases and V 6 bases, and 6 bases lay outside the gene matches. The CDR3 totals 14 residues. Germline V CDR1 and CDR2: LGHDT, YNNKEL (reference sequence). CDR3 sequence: CASRPGQGAIPLHF. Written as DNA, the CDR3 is TGTGCCAGCAGGCCGGGACAGGGGGCCATACCCCTCCACTTT.